These 7 T cell receptor beta chains originate from one sample sequenced in a study of blood T cells in healthy people across ages. Through a sample-barcoded 5' primer and a J-beta primer mix, a second PCR was run for about 6 to 12 cycles. TCRdb independently ran MiXCR on the 5' RACE reads; one entry per CDR3 protein. The sample consists of some 850,000 distinct CDR3 sequences, around a quarter of them appearing once. This sample was also put to use in a study of T cells of mothers and their children.

The sequenced sample consisted of blood. Source of these receptors: a boy aged 5 to 17 in good health.

This clonotype was recorded a few times. J is TRBJ2-7 and V is TRBV18; D might be TRBD2 (5 bases). Germline V gives CDR1 KGHSH, CDR2 LQKENI. The V gene lost 3 bases and the J gene lost 4 bases, with 13 bases spanning the gap. The CDR3 loop spans 14 amino acids. The CDR3 reads CASSPIGRGYEQYF. The CDR3 DNA sequence: TGTGCCAGCTCACCGATAGGGAGAGGATACGAGCAGTACTTC.

This clonotype was counted only a few times. V and J are TRBV5-6 and TRBJ2-5, with D maybe TRBD1 (5 bases). The DNA end is a closer match to TRBJ2-7, so the J assignment may be wrong. The V gene's germline CDR1 is SGHDT and CDR2 YYEEEE. This CDR3 contains 13 residues. CDR3 residues: CASSFRAPYEQYF. The DNA for the CDR3 is TGTGCCAGCAGCTTCAGGGCTCCCTACGAGCAGTACTTC.

This rearrangement joins TRBV5-5 to TRBJ1-2; a possible D gene is TRBD1 (5 bases). Germline CDR1 and CDR2: SGHKS and YYEKEE (reference sequence). V lost 2 bases to trimming and J lost 0 bases, with 11 bases between them. The CDR3 is 15 amino acids. CDR3 in amino acids: CASSLLRGTNYGYTF. DNA for the CDR3: TGTGCCAGCAGCTTACTAAGGGGCACTAACTATGGCTACACCTTC.

This sequence joins TRBV20-1 and TRBJ2-3, with 8 bases aligning to TRBD1. Per germline, CDR1 DFQATT and CDR2 SNEGSKA (reference sequence). CDR3 length equals 15 residues. The V and J ends lost 3 bases and 1 base, in that order; junction bases with no gene match: 6. The chain's CDR3 is CSASKTGQGTDTQYF. In nucleotides, the CDR3 is TGCAGTGCTAGCAAAACGGGACAGGGCACAGATACGCAGTATTTT.

The rearrangement uses TRBV5-1 and TRBJ2-7, with D unresolved. The V end was cut by 2 bases, the J end by 6 bases, with 12 bases between. The V gene's germline CDR1 is SGHRS and CDR2 YFSETQ. The CDR3 totals 13 residues. The CDR3 nucleotides are TGCGCCAGCAGCTTATTGGTCTCCGCCGAGCAGTACTTC. It codes for CASSLLVSAEQYF.

The chain has TRBV20-1 and TRBJ1-4; 7 bases line up with TRBD1. The CDR3 has 15 amino acids. Germline CDR1 is DFQATT and CDR2 is SNEGSKA (reference sequence). After removal of 6 bases from V and 3 bases from J, the junction contained 10 bases not matched to a gene. For the CDR3, the DNA is TGCAGTGCAGACCACAGGGGAATGGCTAATGAAAAACTGTTTTTT. It specifies CSADHRGMANEKLFF.

Only a few counts were recorded for this clonotype. The V and J genes are TRBV12-3 or TRBV12-4 and TRBJ1-2, with D uncertain. V shed 5 bases and J shed 4 bases, with 14 bases lying between them. There are 14 residues in the CDR3. DNA for the CDR3: TGTGCCAGCAGTCCAGAACGAGGCTCCTATGGCTACACCTTC. Protein: CASSPERGSYGYTF.